This T cell receptor (beta chain) was retrieved from a study of blood T cells in healthy people across ages. Study conclusions and caveats: The donors' CMV status was not determined, possibly confounding changes in expanded clonotypes.

Note on this clonotype: Its antigen is undetermined.

Peripheral blood was drawn, approximately 9.5 milliliters per donor. The amount of total RNA extracted per sample was at least 5.5 micrograms. Combining a sample-barcoded 5' primer with a J-beta primer mix, a second PCR ran for roughly 6 to 11 cycles. The template-switch adaptor was a 5' adaptor with 12 random nucleotides. It tagged each cDNA molecule. A single record per CDR3 protein comes from TCRdb applying MiXCR to the 5' RACE reads. The table includes around 1,600,000 distinct CDR3 sequences, approximately 42% detected once. Specimen: blood. This TCR came from a woman in her late teens or twenties in good health.

CDR3 DNA sequence: TGTGCCAGCCGCCGGGACCCAAGTATCACTCAGCCCCAGCATTTT. The encoded protein is CASRRDPSITQPQHF. The rearrangement links TRBV6-1 to TRBJ1-5, with D tentatively TRBD1 (5 bases). Germline CDR1 MNHNS, CDR2 SASEGT. There are 15 residues in the CDR3. The germline V and J ends were trimmed by 8 bases and 6 bases, with 20 bases remaining between them.